These 13 T cell receptor beta chains were all obtained from the same sample, sequenced in a study of Ad26.COV2.S vaccination and SARS-CoV-2 variants. Clones were sequenced by immunoSEQ multiplex PCR, and TCRdb holds only the in-frame ones, with some missing. The sample consists of almost 400,000 clones, approximately 90% of them appearing once. Treatment denoted: approximately 18 received Ad26.COV2.S at low or high dose, single or two shots; about 5 received placebo; per-sample allocation not given. Samples were taken on day 63 after the first vaccine or placebo injection. The sequencing here drew on peripheral blood, taken in a trial of Ad26.COV2.S vaccine versus placebo. These receptors all come from a person between 18 and 65 years old who received the Ad26.COV2.S COVID-19 vaccine or a placebo.

This sequence joins TRBV6-5 and TRBJ2-2; TRBD1 might be the D (6 bases). With 7 bases removed from V and 6 bases from J, the gap between germline ends came to 15 bases. CDR1 and CDR2 (germline): MNHEY, SVGAGI. The CDR3 totals 14 residues. In DNA, the CDR3 is TGTGCCAGCAATCAACAGGGTGGGCCCGGGGAGCTGTTTTTT. Translating it yields CASNQQGGPGELFF.

This chain joins TRBV9 and TRBJ2-1, with 8 nucleotides matching TRBD2. Germline V CDR1 and CDR2: SGDLS, YYNGEE. CDR3 length: 15 residues. Germline trimming cut 1 base from V and 3 bases from J; bases unmatched to any gene: 3. The CDR3 loop reads CASSVNSGSYNEQFF. In DNA form, the CDR3 reads TGTGCCAGCAGCGTAAACAGCGGGAGCTACAATGAGCAGTTCTTC.

The chain uses TRBV5-1 and TRBJ1-1; D possibly corresponds to TRBD1 (5 bases). CDR3 length: 13 amino acids. The V gene lost 0 bases and the J gene lost 10 bases, with 13 bases spanning the gap. Germline V gives CDR1 SGHRS, CDR2 YFSETQ. CDR3 DNA sequence: TGCGCCAGCAGCTTGGAGGGACGGAACAGAGCTTTCTTT. Translated, it gives CASSLEGRNRAFF.

The J gene is TRBJ1-5, the V gene TRBV18; the D is unclear. The length of the CDR3 is 12 residues. The germline gives CDR1 KGHSH, CDR2 LQKENI. V was trimmed by 5 bases and J by 5 bases, leaving 7 bases between them. CDR3 in amino acids: CASSSNDQPQHF. The CDR3 bases are TGTGCCAGCTCATCCAACGATCAGCCCCAGCATTTT.

The chain recombines TRBV27 with TRBJ1-1; TRBD1 aligns across 7 bases. Germline loops: CDR1 MNHEY, CDR2 SMNVEV (reference sequence). Trimming at V came to 0 bases and at J to 6 bases, leaving 4 bases not matched to a gene. CDR3 length equals 14 residues. DNA of the CDR3: TGTGCCAGCAGTTTATCGGGACAGCGAGCTGAAGCTTTCTTT. This codes for CASSLSGQRAEAFF.

The sample holds a few counts of this clone. The rearrangement uses TRBV19 and TRBJ2-7, with 8 positions matching TRBD2. CDR1 is LNHDA and CDR2 is SQIVND in the germline V gene (reference sequence). CDR3 length: 16 residues. V trimming: 5 bases; J trimming: 5 bases; junction bases outside the gene matches: 14. The CDR3: CASSRRGGSPSDEQYF. The CDR3 nucleotides read TGTGCCAGTAGTCGGCGCGGGGGGTCCCCATCCGACGAGCAGTACTTC.

J is TRBJ1-1 and V is TRBV28, with no clear D. Germline V gene data show CDR1 as MDHEN and CDR2 as SYDVKM. Trimming stripped 3 bases from V and 8 bases from J, with 7 bases between. The length of the CDR3 is 11 residues. This chain's CDR3 is CASSFWREAFF. The CDR3, as DNA: TGTGCCAGCAGTTTTTGGCGGGAAGCTTTCTTT.

This chain connects TRBV27 to TRBJ2-2, with D tentatively TRBD2 (6 bases). The CDR3 has 13 residues. V lost 6 bases to trimming and J lost 6 bases, with 11 bases between them. CDR1 and CDR2 from the germline V gene are MNHEY and SMNVEV (reference sequence). The CDR3 DNA reads as TGTGCCAGCAGCAACACGGGGGCCGGGGAGCTGTTTTTT. This translates into CASSNTGAGELFF.

The chain couples TRBV6-2 or TRBV6-3 to TRBJ2-7; D is ambiguous. Trimming took 5 bases from V and 0 from J, leaving 5 bases between them. The germline V gene has CDR1 MNHEY and CDR2 SVGEGT. This CDR3 comprises 12 residues. This chain's CDR3 is CASSLGSYEQYF. CDR3 nucleotide sequence: TGTGCCAGCAGTCTAGGCTCCTACGAGCAGTACTTC.

The CDR3 DNA follows: TGTGCCAGCAGCGCTAGGGACTTCACAGATACGCAGTATTTT. Protein sequence: CASSARDFTDTQYF. The J gene is TRBJ2-3, the V gene TRBV9, with a weak D call TRBD2 (6 bases). Trimming stripped 3 bases from V and 2 bases from J, with 10 bases between. The CDR3 is 14 residues long. Per germline, CDR1 SGDLS and CDR2 YYNGEE.

The rearrangement links TRBV7-6 to TRBJ2-1; D is perhaps TRBD1 (6 bases). The CDR3 is 14 amino acids. Trimming removed 4 bases from V and 4 bases from J, with 11 bases in between. Germline assignment: CDR1 SGHVS and CDR2 FNYEAQ. CDR3 region: CASSSRQDYNEQFF. Written as DNA, the CDR3 is TGTGCCAGCAGCTCCCGACAGGATTACAATGAGCAGTTCTTC.

The genes are TRBV5-6 and TRBJ2-7; D not certain. The CDR3 length is 15 residues. The V end lost 3 bases, the J end lost 2 bases, and 15 bases lay between the germline ends. Looked up from germline, CDR1 is SGHDT and CDR2 is YYEEEE. The CDR3 nucleotides are TGTGCCAGCAGCTCGGATAGCCTGTCCCCCTACGAGCAGTACTTC. Translated, it gives CASSSDSLSPYEQYF.

In this sample, this clone turned up once. V is TRBV29-1 and J is TRBJ1-1; tentatively, D is TRBD1 (6 bases). The CDR3 length is 14 residues. Per the germline V gene, CDR1 is SQVTM and CDR2 is ANQGSEA. In DNA, the CDR3 is TGCACAAACCCTTTAGCGGGACAACACACTGAAGCTTTCTTT. This sequence encodes CTNPLAGQHTEAFF.